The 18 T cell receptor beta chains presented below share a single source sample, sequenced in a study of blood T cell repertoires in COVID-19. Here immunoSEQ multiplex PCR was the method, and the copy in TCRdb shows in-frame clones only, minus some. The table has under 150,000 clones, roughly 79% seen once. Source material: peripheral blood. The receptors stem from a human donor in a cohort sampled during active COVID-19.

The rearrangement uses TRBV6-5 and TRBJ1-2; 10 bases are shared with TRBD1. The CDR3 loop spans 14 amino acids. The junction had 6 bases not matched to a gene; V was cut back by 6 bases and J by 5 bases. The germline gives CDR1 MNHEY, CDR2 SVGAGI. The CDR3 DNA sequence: TGTGCCAGCAGCGGGACAGGGGAATGGTATGGCTACACCTTC. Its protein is CASSGTGEWYGYTF.

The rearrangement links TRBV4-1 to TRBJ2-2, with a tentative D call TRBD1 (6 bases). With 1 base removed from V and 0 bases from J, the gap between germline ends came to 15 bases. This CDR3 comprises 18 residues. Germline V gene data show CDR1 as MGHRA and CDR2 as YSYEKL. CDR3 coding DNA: TGCGCCAGCAGCCAAGGGAGCCTCGGGACAACGAACACCGGGGAGCTGTTTTTT. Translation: CASSQGSLGTTNTGELFF.

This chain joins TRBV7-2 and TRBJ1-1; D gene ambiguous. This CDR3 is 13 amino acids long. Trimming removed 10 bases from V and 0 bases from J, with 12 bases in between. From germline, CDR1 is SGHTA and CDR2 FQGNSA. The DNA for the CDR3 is TGTGCCACGAAGACTGGGTTGAACACTGAAGCTTTCTTT. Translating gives CATKTGLNTEAFF.

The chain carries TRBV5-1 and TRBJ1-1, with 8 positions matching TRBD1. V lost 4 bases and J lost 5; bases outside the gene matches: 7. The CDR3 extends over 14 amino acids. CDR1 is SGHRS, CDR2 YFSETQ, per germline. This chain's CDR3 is CASSLGQGTTEAFF. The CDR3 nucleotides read TGCGCCAGCAGCCTCGGACAGGGAACAACTGAAGCTTTCTTT.

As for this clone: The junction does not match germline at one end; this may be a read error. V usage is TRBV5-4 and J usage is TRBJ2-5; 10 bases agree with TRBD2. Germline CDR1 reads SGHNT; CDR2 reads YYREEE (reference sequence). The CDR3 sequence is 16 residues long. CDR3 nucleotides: TGTGCCCGCAGCGACTCTAAGCGGGGGGGTGGAGAGACCCAGTACTTC. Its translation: CARSDSKRGGGETQYF.

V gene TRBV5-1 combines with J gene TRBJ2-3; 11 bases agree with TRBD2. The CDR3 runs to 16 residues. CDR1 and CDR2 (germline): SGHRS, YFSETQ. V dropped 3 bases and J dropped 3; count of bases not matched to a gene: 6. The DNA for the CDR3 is TGCGCCAGCAGCTATAGCGGGGGGGCCGGGACAGATACGCAGTATTTT. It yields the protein CASSYSGGAGTDTQYF.

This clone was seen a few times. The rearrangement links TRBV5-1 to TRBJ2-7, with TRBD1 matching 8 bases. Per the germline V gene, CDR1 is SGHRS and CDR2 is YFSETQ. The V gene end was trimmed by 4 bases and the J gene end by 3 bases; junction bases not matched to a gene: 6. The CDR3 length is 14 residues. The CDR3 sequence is CASSLRTGNYEQYF. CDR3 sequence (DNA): TGCGCCAGCAGCCTAAGGACAGGGAACTACGAGCAGTACTTC.

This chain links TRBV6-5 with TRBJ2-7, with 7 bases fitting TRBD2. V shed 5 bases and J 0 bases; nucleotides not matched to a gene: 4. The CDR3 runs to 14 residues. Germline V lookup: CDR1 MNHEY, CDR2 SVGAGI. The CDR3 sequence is CASSRGGGSYEQYF. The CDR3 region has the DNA TGTGCCAGCAGTCGAGGCGGGGGCTCCTACGAGCAGTACTTC.

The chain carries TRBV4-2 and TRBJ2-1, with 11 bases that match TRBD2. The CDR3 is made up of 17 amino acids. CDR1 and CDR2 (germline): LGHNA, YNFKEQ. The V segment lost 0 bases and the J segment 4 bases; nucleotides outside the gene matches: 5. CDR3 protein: CASSQDPASGGYNEQFF. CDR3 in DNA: TGTGCCAGCAGCCAAGATCCGGCTAGCGGGGGGTACAATGAGCAGTTCTTC.

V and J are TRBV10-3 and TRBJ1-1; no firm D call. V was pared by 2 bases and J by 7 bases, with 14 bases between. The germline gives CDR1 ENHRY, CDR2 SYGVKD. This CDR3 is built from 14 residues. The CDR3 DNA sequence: TGTGCCATCAGTGAGGAGGGAGGGCGATATGAAGCTTTCTTT. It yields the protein CAISEEGGRYEAFF.

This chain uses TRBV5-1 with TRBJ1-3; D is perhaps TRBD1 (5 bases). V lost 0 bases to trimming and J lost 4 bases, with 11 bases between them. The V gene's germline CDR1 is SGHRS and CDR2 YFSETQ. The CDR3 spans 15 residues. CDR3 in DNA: TGCGCCAGCAGCTTGGATGGGGCGCTCGGAAACACCATATATTTT. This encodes CASSLDGALGNTIYF.

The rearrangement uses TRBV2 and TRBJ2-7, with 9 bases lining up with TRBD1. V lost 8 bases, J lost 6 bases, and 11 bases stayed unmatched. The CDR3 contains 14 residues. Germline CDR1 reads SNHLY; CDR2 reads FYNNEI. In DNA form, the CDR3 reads TGTGCCAGCCTGGACAGGGGTAGGTCCGGCGAGCAGTACTTC. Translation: CASLDRGRSGEQYF.

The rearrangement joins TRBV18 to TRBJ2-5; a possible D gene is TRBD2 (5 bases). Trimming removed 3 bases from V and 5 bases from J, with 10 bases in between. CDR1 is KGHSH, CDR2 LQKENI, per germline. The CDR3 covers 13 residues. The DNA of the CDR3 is TGTGCCAGCTCACCGGTGCGCGGGGAGACCCAGTACTTC. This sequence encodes CASSPVRGETQYF.

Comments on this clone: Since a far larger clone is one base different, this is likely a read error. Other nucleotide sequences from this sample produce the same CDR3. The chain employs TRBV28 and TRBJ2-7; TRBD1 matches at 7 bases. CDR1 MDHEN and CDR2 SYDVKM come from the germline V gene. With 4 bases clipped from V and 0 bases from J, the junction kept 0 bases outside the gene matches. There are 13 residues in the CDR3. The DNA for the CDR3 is TGTGCCAGCAGTTGGGACAGCTCCTACGAGCAGTACTTC. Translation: CASSWDSSYEQYF. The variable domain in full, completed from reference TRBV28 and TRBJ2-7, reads DVKVTQSSRYLVKRTGEKVFLECVQDMDHENMFWYRQDPGLGLRLIYFSYDVKMKEKGDIPEGYSVSREKKERFSLILESASTNQTSMYLCASSWDSSYEQYFGPGTRLTVT.

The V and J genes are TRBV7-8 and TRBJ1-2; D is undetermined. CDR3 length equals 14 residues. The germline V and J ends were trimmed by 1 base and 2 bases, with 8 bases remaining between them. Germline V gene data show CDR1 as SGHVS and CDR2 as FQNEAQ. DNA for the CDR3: TGTGCCAGCAGCTTAGTGGCTTCAAACTATGGCTACACCTTC. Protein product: CASSLVASNYGYTF. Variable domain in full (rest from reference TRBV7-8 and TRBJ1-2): GAGVSQSPRYKVAKRGQDVALRCDPISGHVSLFWYQQALGQGPEFLTYFQNEAQLDKSGLPSDRFFAERPEGSVSTLKIQRTQQEDSAVYLCASSLVASNYGYTFGSGTRLTVV.

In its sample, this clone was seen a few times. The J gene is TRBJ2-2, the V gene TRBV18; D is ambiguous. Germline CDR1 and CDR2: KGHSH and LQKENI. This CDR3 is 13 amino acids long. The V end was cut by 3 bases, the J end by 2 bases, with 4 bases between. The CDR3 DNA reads TGTGCCAGCTCACCCCTAAACACCGGGGAGCTGTTTTTT. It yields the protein CASSPLNTGELFF.

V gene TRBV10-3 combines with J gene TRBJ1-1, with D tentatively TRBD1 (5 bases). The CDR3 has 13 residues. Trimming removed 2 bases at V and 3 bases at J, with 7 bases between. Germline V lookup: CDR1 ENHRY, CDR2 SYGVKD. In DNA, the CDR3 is TGTGCCATCAGTGAGGGAGGGGACACTGAAGCTTTCTTT. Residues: CAISEGGDTEAFF.

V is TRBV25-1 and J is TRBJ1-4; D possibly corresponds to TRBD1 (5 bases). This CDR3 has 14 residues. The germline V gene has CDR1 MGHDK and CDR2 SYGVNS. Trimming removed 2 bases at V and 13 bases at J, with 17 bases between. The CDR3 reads CASSERGGGEGLFF. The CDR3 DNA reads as TGTGCCAGCAGTGAACGGGGGGGAGGTGAGGGACTGTTTTTT.